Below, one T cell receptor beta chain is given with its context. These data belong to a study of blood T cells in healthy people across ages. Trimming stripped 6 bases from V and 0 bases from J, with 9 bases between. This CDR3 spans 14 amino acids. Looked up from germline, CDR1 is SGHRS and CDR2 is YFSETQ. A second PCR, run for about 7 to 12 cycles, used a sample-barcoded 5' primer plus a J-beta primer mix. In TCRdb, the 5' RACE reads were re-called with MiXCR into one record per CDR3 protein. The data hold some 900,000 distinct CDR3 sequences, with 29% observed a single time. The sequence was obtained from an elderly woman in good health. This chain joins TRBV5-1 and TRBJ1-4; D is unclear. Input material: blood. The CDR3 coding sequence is TGCGCCAGCACCCCCGGAACAACTAATGAAAAACTGTTTTTT. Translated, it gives CASTPGTTNEKLFF.